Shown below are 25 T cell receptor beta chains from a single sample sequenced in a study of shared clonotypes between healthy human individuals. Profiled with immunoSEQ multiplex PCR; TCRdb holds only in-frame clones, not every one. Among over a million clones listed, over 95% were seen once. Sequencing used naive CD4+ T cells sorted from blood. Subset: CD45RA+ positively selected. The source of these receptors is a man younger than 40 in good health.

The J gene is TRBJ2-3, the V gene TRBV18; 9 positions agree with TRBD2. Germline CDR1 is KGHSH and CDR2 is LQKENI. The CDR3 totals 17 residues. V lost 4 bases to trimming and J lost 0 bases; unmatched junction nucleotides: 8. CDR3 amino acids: CASSLRETSGSTDTQYF. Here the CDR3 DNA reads TGTGCCAGCTCACTACGGGAAACTAGCGGGAGCACAGATACGCAGTATTTT.

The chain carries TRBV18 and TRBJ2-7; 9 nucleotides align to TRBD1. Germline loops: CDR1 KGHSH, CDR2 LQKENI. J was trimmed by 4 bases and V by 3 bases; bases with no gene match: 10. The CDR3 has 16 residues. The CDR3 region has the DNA TGTGCCAGCTCACCTTCCGGGACAGGGATCGGATACGAGCAGTACTTC. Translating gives CASSPSGTGIGYEQYF. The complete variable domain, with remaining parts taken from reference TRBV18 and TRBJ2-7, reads NAGVMQNPRHLVRRRGQEARLRCSPMKGHSHVYWYRQLPEEGLKFMVYLQKENIIDESGMPKERFSAEFPKEGPSILRIQQVVRGDSAAYFCASSPSGTGIGYEQYFGPGTRLTVT.

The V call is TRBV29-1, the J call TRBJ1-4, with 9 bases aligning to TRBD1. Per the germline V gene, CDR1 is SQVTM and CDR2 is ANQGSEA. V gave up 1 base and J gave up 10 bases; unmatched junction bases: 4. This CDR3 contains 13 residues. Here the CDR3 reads CSVEGTGVVKLFF. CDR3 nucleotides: TGCAGCGTTGAAGGGACAGGGGTGGTAAAACTGTTTTTT.

Here the CDR3 DNA reads TGTGCCAGCAGCTTAGCCCCGTCTGGCTACACCTTC. Its protein product is CASSLAPSGYTF. The V gene is TRBV7-2, the J gene TRBJ1-2; no clear D gene. V shed 0 bases and J shed 7 bases, with 6 bases lying between them. This CDR3 contains 12 residues. Germline-derived CDR1 and CDR2 are SGHTA and FQGNSA.

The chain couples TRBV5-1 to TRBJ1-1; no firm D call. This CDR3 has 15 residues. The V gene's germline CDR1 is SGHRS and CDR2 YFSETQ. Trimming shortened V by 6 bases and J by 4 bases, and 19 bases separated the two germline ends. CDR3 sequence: CASNKGRNSGTEAFF. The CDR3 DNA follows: TGCGCCAGCAATAAGGGAAGGAACTCGGGCACTGAAGCTTTCTTT.

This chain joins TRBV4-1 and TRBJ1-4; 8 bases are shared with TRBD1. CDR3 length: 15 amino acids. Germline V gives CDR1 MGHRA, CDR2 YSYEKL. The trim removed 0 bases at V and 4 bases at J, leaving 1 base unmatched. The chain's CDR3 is CASSQDGQGNEKLFF. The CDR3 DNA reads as TGCGCCAGCAGCCAAGATGGACAGGGTAATGAAAAACTGTTTTTT.

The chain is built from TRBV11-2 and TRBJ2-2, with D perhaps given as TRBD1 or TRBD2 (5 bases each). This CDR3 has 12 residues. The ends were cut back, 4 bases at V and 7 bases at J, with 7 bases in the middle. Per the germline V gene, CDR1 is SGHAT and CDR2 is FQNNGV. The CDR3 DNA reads TGTGCCAGCAGCTGGGGGATCGGGGAGCTGTTTTTT. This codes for CASSWGIGELFF.

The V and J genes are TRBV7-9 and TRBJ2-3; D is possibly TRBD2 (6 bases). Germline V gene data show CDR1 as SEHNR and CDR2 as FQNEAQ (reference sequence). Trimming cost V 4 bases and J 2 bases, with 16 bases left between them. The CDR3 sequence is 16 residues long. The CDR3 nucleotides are TGTGCCAGCAGCTCGGACGGGAGCTTCTTCACAGATACGCAGTATTTT. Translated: CASSSDGSFFTDTQYF.

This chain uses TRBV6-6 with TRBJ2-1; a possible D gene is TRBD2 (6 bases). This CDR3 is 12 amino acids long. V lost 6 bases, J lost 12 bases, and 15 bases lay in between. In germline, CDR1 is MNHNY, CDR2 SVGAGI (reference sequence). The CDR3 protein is CASRTRDFGQFF. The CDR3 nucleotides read TGTGCCAGCAGGACAAGGGACTTCGGGCAGTTCTTC.

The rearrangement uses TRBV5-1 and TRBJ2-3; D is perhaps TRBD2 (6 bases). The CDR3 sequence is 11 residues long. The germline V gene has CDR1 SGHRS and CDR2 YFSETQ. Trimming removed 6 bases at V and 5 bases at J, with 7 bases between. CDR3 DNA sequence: TGCGCCAGCACGGGGGAAGATACGCAGTATTTT. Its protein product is CASTGEDTQYF.

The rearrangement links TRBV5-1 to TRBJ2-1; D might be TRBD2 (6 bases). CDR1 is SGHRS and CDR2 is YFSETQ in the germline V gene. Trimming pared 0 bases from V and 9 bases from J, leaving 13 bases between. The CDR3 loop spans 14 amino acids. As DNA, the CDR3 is TGCGCCAGCAGCTTGGACGGGGGTCCGGGTGAGCAGTTCTTC. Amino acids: CASSLDGGPGEQFF.

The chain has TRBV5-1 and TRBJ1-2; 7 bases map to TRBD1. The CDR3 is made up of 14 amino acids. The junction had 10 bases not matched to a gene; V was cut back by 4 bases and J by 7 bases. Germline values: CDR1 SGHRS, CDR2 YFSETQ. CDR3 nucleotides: TGCGCCAGCAGCCAAAGGGGGCCCGCTATTGGCTACACCTTC. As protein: CASSQRGPAIGYTF.

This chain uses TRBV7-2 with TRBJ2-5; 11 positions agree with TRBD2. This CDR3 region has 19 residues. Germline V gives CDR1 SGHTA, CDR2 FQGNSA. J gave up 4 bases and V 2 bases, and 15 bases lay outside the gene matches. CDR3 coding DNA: TGTGCCAGCAGCTTACGTTTTCCGGGACTAGCGGCAGCAGGAGAGACCCAGTACTTC. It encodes CASSLRFPGLAAAGETQYF.

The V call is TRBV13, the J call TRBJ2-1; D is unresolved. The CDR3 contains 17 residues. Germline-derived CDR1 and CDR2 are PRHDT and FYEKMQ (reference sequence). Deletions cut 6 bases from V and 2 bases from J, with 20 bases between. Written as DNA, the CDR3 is TGTGCCAGCAGTCCTCCATCGCGGATACCCACCTACAATGAGCAGTTCTTC. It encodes CASSPPSRIPTYNEQFF.

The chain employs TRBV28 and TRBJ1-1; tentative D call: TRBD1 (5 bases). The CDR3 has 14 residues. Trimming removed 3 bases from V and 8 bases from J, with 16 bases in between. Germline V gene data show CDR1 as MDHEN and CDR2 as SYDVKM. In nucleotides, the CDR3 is TGTGCCAGCAGTTTCGGGACTAGTGGTATGGAAGCTTTCTTT. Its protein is CASSFGTSGMEAFF.

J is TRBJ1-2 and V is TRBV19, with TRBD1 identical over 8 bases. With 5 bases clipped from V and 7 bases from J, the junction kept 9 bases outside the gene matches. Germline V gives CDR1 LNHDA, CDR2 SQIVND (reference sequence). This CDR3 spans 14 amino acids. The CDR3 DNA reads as TGTGCCAGTAGTCGGAGACAGGGGAGGGCTGGCTACACCTTC. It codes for CASSRRQGRAGYTF.

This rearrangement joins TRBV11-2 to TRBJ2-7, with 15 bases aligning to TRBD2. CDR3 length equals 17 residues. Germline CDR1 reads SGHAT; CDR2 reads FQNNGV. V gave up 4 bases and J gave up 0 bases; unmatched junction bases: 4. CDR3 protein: CASSWGTSGRLSYEQYF. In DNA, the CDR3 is TGTGCCAGCAGCTGGGGGACTAGCGGGAGGCTCTCCTACGAGCAGTACTTC.

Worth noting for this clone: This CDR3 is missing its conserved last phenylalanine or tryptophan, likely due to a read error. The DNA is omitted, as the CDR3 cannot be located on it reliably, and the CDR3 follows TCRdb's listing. CDR3 residues: CATSREYPSVVTTL. V usage is TRBV15 and J usage is TRBJ1-5. The CDR3 has 14 residues if both end residues are counted. Germline values: CDR1 LNHNV, CDR2 YYDKDF (reference sequence).

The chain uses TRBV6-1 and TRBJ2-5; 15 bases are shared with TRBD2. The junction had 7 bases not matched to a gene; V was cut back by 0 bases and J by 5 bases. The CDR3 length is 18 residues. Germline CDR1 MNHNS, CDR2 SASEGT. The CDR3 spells CASSEALWTSGREETQYF. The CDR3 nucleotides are TGTGCCAGCAGTGAAGCATTGTGGACTAGCGGGAGGGAGGAGACCCAGTACTTC.

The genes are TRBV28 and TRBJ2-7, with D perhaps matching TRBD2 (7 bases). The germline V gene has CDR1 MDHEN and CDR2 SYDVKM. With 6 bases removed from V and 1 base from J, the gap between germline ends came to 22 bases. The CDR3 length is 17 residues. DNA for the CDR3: TGTGCCAGCAGCCCACCTGTCCTGGGGGGGGCTTCCTACGAGCAGTACTTC. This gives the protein CASSPPVLGGASYEQYF.

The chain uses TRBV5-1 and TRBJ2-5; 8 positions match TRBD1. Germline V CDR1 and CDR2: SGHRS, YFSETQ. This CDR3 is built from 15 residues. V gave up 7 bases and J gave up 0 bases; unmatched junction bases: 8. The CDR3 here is CASELGQAYQETQYF. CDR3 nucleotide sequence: TGCGCCAGCGAATTGGGACAGGCCTACCAAGAGACCCAGTACTTC.

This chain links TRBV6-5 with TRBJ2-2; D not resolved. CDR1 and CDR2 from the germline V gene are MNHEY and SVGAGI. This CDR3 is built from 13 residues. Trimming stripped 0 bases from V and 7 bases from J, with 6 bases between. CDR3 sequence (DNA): TGTGCCAGCAGTTACTCGGGCCGCGGGGAGCTGTTTTTT. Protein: CASSYSGRGELFF.

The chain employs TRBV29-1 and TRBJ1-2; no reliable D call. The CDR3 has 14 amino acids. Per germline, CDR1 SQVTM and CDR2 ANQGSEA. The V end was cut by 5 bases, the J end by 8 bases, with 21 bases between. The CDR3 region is CSVSGLLNSGGYTF. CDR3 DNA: TGCAGCGTTAGCGGGCTTCTCAATTCCGGGGGCTACACCTTC.

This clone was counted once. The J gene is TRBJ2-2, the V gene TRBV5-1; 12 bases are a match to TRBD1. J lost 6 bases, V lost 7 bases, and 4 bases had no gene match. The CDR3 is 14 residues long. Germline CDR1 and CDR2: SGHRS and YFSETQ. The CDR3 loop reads CASSGTGGSGELFF. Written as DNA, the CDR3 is TGCGCCAGCTCCGGGACAGGGGGCTCCGGGGAGCTGTTTTTT.

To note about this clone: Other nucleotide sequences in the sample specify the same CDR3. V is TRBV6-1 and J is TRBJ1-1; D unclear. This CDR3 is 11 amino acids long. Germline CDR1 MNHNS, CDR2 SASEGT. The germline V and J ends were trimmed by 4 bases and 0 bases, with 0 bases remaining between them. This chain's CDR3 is CASSVNTEAFF. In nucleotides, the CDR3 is TGTGCCAGCAGTGTGAACACTGAAGCTTTCTTT.